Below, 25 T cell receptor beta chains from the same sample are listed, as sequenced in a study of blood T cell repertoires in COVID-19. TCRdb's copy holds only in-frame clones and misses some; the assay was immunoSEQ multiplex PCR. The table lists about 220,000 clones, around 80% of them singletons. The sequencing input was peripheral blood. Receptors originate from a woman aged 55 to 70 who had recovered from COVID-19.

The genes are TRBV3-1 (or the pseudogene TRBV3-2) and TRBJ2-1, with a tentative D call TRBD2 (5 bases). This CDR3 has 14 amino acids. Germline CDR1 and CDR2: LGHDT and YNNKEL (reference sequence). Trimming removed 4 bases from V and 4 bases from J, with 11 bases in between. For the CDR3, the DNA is TGTGCCAGCAGCCGCTCCGGGATGTACAATGAGCAGTTCTTC. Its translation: CASSRSGMYNEQFF.

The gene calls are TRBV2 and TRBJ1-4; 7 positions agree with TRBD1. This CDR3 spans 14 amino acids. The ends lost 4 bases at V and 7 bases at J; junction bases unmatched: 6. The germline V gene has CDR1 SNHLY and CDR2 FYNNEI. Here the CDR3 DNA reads TGTGCCAGCAGTGGGGCAGGGGGTGGTGAAAAACTGTTTTTT. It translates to CASSGAGGGEKLFF. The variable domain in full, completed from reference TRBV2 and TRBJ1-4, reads EPEVTQTPSHQVTQMGQEVILRCVPISNHLYFYWYRQILGQKVEFLVSFYNNEISEKSEIFDDQFSVERPDGSNFTLKIRSTKLEDSAMYFCASSGAGGGEKLFFGSGTQLSVL.

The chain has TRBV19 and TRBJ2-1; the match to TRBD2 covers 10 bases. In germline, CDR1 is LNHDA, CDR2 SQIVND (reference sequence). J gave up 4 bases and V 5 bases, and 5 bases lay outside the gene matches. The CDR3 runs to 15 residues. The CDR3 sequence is CASSPTSGEYNEQFF. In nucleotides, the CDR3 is TGTGCCAGTAGTCCAACTAGCGGGGAATACAATGAGCAGTTCTTC.

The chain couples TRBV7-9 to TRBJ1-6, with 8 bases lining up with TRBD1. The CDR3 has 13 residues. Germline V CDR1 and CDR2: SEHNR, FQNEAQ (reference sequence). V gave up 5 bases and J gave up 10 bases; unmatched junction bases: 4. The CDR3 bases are TGTGCCAGCAGCCCGACAGGGGAATCACCCCTCCACTTT. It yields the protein CASSPTGESPLHF.

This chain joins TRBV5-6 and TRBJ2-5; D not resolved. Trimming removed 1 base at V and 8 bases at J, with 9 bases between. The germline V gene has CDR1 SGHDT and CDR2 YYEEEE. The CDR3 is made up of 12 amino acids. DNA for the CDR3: TGTGCCAGCAGCTTGTATCCGGGTACCCAGTACTTC. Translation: CASSLYPGTQYF. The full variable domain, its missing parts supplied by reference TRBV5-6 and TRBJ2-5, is DAGVTQSPTHLIKTRGQQVTLRCSPKSGHDTVSWYQQALGQGPQFIFQYYEEEERQRGNFPDRFSGHQFPNYSSELNVNALLLGDSALYLCASSLYPGTQYFGPGTRLLVL.

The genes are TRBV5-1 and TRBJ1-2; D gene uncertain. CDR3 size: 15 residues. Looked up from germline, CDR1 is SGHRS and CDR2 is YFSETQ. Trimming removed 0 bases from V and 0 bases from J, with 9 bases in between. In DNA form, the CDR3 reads TGCGCCAGCAGCTTGGCCCTGGGAGCTAACTATGGCTACACCTTC. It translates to CASSLALGANYGYTF. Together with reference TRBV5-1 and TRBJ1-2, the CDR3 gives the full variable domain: KAGVTQTPRYLIKTRGQQVTLSCSPISGHRSVSWYQQTPGQGLQFLFEYFSETQRNKGNFPGRFSGRQFSNSRSEMNVSTLELGDSALYLCASSLALGANYGYTFGSGTRLTVV.

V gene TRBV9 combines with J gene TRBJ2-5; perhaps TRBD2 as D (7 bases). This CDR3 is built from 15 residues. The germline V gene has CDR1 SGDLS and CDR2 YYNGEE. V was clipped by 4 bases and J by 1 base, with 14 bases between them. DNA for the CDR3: TGTGCCAGCAGCTTACGGGGGGCCTTCCAAGAGACCCAGTACTTC. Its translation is CASSLRGAFQETQYF. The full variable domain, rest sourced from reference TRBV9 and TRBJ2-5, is DSGVTQTPKHLITATGQRVTLRCSPRSGDLSVYWYQQSLDQGLQFLIQYYNGEERAKGNILERFSAQQFPDLHSELNLSSLELGDSALYFCASSLRGAFQETQYFGPGTRLLVL.

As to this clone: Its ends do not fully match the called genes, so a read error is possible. The CDR3 protein is CASSPDNIEAFF. CDR3 coding DNA: TGTGCTAGCAGCCCCGACAATATTGAAGCTTTCTTT. The chain links TRBV7-7 to TRBJ1-1, with D hard to call. CDR1 and CDR2 (germline): SSHAT, FNYEAQ (reference sequence). This CDR3 region has 12 residues. Drawing the rest from reference TRBV7-7 and TRBJ1-1, the complete variable domain is GAGVSQSPRYKVTKRGQDVTLRCDPISSHATLYWYQQALGQGPEFLTYFNYEAQPDKSGLPSDRFSAERPEGSISTLTIQRTEQRDSAMYRCASSPDNIEAFFGQGTRLTVV.

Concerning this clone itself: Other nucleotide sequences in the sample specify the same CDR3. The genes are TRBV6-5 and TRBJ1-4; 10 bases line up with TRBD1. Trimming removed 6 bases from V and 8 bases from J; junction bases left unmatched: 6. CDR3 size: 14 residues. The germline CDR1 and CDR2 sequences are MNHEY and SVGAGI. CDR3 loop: CASRRDRGYEKLFF. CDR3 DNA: TGTGCCAGCAGAAGGGACAGGGGTTACGAAAAACTGTTTTTT.

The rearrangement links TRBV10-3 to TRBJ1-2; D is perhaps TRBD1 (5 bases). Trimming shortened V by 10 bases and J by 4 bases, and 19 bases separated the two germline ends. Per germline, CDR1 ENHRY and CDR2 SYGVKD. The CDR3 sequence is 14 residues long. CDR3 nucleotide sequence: TGTGCCAATTCCGGGGGGGAGGGGAGCTATGGCTACACCTTC. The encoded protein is CANSGGEGSYGYTF.

CDR3 sequence: CGDAGVSNQPQHF. The CDR3 DNA follows: TGTGGAGACGCGGGAGTGAGCAATCAGCCCCAGCATTTT. This chain connects TRBV12-2 to TRBJ1-5. TRBV12-2 is assigned pseudogene status. The CDR3 is made up of 13 amino acids.

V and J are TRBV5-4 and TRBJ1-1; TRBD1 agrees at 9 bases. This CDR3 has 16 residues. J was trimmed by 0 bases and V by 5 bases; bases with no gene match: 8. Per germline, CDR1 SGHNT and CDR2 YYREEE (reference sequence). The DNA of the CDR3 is TGTGCCAGCAGGGCCGGGACAGGGACAATGAACACTGAAGCTTTCTTT. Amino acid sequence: CASRAGTGTMNTEAFF.

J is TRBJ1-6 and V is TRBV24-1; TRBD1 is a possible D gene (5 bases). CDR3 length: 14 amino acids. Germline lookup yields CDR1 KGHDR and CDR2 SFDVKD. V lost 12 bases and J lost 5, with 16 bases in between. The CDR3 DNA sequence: TGTGCCCCCTTTGGCGGGGGGGATAATTCACCCCTCCACTTT. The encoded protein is CAPFGGGDNSPLHF.

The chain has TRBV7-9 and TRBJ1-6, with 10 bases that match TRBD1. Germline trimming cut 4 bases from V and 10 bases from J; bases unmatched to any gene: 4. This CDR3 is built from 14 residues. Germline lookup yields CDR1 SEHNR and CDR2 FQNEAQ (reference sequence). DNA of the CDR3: TGTGCCAGCAGCTCGACAGGGGGCAACTCACCCCTCCACTTT. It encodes CASSSTGGNSPLHF.

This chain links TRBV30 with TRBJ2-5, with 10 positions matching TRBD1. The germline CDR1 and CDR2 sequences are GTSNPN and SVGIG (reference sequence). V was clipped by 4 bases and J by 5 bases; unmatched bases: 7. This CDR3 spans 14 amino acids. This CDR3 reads CAWNIGTGAETQYF. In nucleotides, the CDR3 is TGTGCCTGGAACATCGGGACAGGGGCCGAGACCCAGTACTTC.

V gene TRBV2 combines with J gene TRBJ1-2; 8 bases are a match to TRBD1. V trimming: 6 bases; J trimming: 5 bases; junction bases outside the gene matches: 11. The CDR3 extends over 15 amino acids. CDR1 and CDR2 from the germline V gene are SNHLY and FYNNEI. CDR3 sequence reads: CASRSGQGPRYGYTF. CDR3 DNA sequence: TGTGCCAGCAGGAGCGGACAGGGACCGAGGTATGGCTACACCTTC.

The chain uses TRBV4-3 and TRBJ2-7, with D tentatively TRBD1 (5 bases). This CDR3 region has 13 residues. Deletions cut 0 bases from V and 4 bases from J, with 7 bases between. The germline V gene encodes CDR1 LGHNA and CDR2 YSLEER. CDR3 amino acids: CASSQEKGYEQYF. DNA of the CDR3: TGCGCCAGCAGCCAAGAGAAGGGGTACGAGCAGTACTTC.

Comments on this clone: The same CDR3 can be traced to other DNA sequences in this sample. The CDR3 is CASSLLAGASTDTQYF. For the CDR3, the DNA is TGTGCCAGCAGCTTGCTAGCGGGGGCTAGCACAGATACGCAGTATTTT. The rearrangement links TRBV5-6 to TRBJ2-3, with TRBD2 matching 10 bases. CDR1 is SGHDT, CDR2 YYEEEE, per germline. V was pared by 1 base and J by 0 bases, with 2 bases of the junction left unmatched. The CDR3 is 16 amino acids.

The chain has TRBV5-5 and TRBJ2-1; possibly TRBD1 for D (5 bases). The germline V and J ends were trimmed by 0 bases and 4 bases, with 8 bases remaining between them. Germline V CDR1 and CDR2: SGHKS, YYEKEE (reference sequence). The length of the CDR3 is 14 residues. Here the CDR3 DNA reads TGTGCCAGCAGCTTGGGGGGCGCTTACAATGAGCAGTTCTTC. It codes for CASSLGGAYNEQFF.

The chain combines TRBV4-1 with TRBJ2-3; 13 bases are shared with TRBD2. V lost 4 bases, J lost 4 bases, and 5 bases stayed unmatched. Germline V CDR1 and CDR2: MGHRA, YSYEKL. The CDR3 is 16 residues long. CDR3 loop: CASSRGLAGFSDTQYF. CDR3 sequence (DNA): TGCGCCAGCAGCCGGGGACTAGCGGGGTTCTCAGATACGCAGTATTTT.

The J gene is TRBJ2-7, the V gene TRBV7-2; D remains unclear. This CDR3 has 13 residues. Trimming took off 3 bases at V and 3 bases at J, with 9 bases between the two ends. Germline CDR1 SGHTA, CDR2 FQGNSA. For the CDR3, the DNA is TGTGCCAGCAGCTTTGCTAAGCGCTACGAGCAGTACTTC. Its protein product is CASSFAKRYEQYF. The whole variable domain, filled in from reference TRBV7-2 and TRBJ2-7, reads GAGVSQSPSNKVTEKGKDVELRCDPISGHTALYWYRQSLGQGLEFLIYFQGNSAPDKSGLPSDRFSAERTGGSVSTLTIQRTQQEDSAVYLCASSFAKRYEQYFGPGTRLTVT.

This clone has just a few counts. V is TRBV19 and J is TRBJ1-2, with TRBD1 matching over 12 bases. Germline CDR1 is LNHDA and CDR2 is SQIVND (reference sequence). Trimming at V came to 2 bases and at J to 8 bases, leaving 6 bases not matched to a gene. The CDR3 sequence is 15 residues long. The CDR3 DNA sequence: TGTGCCAGTAGTATACTGGGACAGGGGGCCAGCGGCTACACCTTC. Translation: CASSILGQGASGYTF.

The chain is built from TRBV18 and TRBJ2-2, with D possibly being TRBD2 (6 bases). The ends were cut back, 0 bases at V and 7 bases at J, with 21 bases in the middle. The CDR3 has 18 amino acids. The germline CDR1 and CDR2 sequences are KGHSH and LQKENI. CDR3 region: CASSPPPLGRGLGGELFF. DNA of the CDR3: TGTGCCAGCTCACCACCGCCTCTCGGGAGAGGGCTCGGCGGGGAGCTGTTTTTT.

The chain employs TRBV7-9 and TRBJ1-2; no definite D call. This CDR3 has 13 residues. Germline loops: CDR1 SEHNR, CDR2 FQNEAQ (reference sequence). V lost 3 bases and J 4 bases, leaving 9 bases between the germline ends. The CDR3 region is CASSFSSVYGYTF. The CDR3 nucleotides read TGTGCCAGCAGCTTCAGTAGCGTCTATGGCTACACCTTC.

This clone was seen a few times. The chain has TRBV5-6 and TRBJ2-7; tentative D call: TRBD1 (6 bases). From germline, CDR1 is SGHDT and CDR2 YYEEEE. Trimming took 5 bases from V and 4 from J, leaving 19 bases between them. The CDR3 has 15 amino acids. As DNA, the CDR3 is TGTGCCAGCAGTTGGGTGGTTGGGGGCCGTTACGAGCAGTACTTC. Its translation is CASSWVVGGRYEQYF.